The following is a T cell receptor (beta chain) sequence with its context. What it recognizes is unknown. The data were obtained in a study of a mutant IDH1 vaccine in newly diagnosed glioma. Study details: Vaccine dosing followed radiotherapy by 4-6 weeks, or accompanied temozolomide cycles.

Germline values: CDR1 KGHSH, CDR2 LQKENI. The CDR3 is 13 amino acids. Between the trimmed V and J ends, which lost 6 bases and 6 bases, there was a span of 15 bases. Only in-frame clones appear in the TCRdb table, and some are missing; sequencing was by immunoSEQ multiplex PCR. The sample has around 32,000 clones; about 90% are singletons. The time point denotes: week 5, during vaccination. The content of each vaccine dose was 300 ug of mutant IDH1 20-mer peptide, and topical imiquimod accompanied it. New WHO grade 3 or 4 astrocytomas that were IDH1-mutant and ATRX-lost had been found in donors. This TCR was sampled from a woman in her 40s with glioma. Some clones in this sample may be carry-over from other donors' samples. Sequencing was performed on peripheral blood mononuclear cells (PBMCs), taken from a glioma patient whose treatment included an IDH1 peptide vaccine. The chain couples TRBV18 to TRBJ2-7, with D possibly being TRBD1 (5 bases). CDR3 sequence: CASSPYFRGEQYF. The CDR3 DNA reads as TGTGCCAGCTCCCCATATTTTAGGGGCGAGCAGTACTTC.